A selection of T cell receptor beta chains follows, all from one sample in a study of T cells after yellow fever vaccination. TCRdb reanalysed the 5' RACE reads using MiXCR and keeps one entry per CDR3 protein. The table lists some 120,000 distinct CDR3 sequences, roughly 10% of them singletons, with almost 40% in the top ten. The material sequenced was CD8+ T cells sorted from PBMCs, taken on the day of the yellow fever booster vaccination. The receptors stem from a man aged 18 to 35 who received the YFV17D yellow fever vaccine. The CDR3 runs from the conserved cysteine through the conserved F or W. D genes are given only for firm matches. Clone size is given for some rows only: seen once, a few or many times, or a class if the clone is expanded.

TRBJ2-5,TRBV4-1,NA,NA,TGCGCCAGCAGCCAAGGCGACAGTCCCATTGTGGAGACCCAGTACTTC,CASSQGDSPIVETQYF
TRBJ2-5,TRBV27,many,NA,TGTGCCAGCAGTATACAGGGTCGTGGGGAGACCCAGTACTTC,CASSIQGRGETQYF
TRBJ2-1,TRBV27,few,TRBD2,TGTGCCAGCAGTTTAATGCGGGGGGCGGACGAGCAGTTCTTC,CASSLMRGADEQFF
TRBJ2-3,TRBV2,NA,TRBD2,TGTGCCACGTTCGATAGCGGGGGGACTACAGATACGCAGTATTTT,CATFDSGGTTDTQYF
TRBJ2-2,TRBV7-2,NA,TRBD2,TGTGCCAGCAGCCTCCCCCTAGCGGGGATGAACACCGGGGAGCTGTTTTTT,CASSLPLAGMNTGELFF
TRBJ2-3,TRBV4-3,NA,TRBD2,TGCGCCAGCAGCCACGACGGACTAGCGGGGGGGCGGAGCACAGATACGCAGTATTTT,CASSHDGLAGGRSTDTQYF
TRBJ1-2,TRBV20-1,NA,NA,TGCAGTGCTCTCGAGAGGATTCCGACAGCTACTACTAACTATGGCTACACCTTC,CSALERIPTATTNYGYTF
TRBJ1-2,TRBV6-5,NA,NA,TGTGCCAGCAGTCCTTGCTGCTATGGCTACACCTTC,CASSPCCYGYTF
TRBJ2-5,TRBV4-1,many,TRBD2,TGCGCCAGCAGCCAAAAAGTAGCGGGGGGGCAAGAGACCCAGTACTTC,CASSQKVAGGQETQYF
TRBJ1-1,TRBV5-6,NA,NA,TGTGCCAGCAGCTCAGGGATGGGAGATGAAGCTTTCTTT,CASSSGMGDEAFF
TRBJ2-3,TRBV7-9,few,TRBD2,TGTGCCAGCAGCAGCAGACTAGCGGGCCTCACAGATACGCAGTATTTT,CASSSRLAGLTDTQYF
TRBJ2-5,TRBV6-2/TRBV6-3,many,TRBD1,TGTGCCAGCAGTTACGGGACAGGGGGTCCACAAGAGACCCAGTACTTC,CASSYGTGGPQETQYF
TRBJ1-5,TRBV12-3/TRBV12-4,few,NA,TGTGCCAGCAGTCCCTCCTGGGGAATGCAGCCCCAGCATTTT,CASSPSWGMQPQHF
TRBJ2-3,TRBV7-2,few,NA,TGTGCCAGCAGCCCCCGAGGGGGTACCTTTGATACGCAGTATTTT,CASSPRGGTFDTQYF